These 17 T cell receptor beta chains originate from one sample sequenced in a study of identical twins. MiXCR, run by TCRdb on the 5' RACE reads, gives a single entry per CDR3 protein. This table has roughly 630,000 distinct CDR3 sequences, about 7.6% appearing once. These data were also reused for a study on yellow fever vaccine responses in identical twins.

The sample comprised PBMCs. The origin of the receptors is a woman aged 18-35 years in good health.

This clonotype was observed a few times. The chain recombines TRBV2 with TRBJ2-5, with a weak D call TRBD2 (5 bases). The V gene's germline CDR1 is SNHLY and CDR2 FYNNEI. The germline V and J ends were trimmed by 3 bases and 4 bases, with 12 bases remaining between them. The CDR3 is 14 residues long. CDR3 residues: CASSDPRGTETQYF. The CDR3 DNA is TGTGCCAGCAGTGACCCCCGGGGAACAGAGACCCAGTACTTC.

This clonotype was found many times. The chain is built from TRBV28 and TRBJ2-3; 10 bases match TRBD2. Trimming took 5 bases from V and 2 from J; bases not matched to a gene: 4. Germline CDR1 reads MDHEN; CDR2 reads SYDVKM. CDR3 size: 15 residues. The CDR3 protein is CASSLTSGYTDTQYF. The CDR3 DNA is TGTGCCAGCAGTCTGACTAGCGGGTACACAGATACGCAGTATTTT. The whole variable domain, remainder taken from reference TRBV28 and TRBJ2-3, is DVKVTQSSRYLVKRTGEKVFLECVQDMDHENMFWYRQDPGLGLRLIYFSYDVKMKEKGDIPEGYSVSREKKERFSLILESASTNQTSMYLCASSLTSGYTDTQYFGPGTRLTVL.

This clonotype was detected many times. This chain connects TRBV14 to TRBJ2-7; 8 nucleotides match TRBD2. J lost 3 bases, V lost 6 bases, and 7 bases had no gene match. The CDR3 runs 14 residues. The germline V gene encodes CDR1 SGHDN and CDR2 FVKESK. DNA for the CDR3: TGTGCCAGCAGTGATAGCGGGACGTTCTACGAGCAGTACTTC. Encoded protein: CASSDSGTFYEQYF.

The J gene is TRBJ2-3, the V gene TRBV12-3 or TRBV12-4, with 7 bases matching TRBD1. The CDR3 covers 15 residues. Trimming took 2 bases from V and 5 from J; bases not matched to a gene: 7. CDR3 DNA: TGTGCCAGCAGTTTAAGGGGACAGTTTCAAGATACGCAGTATTTT. Translating gives CASSLRGQFQDTQYF.

This clonotype has at least ten counts. This rearrangement joins TRBV14 to TRBJ1-1; TRBD1 agrees at 7 bases. The germline CDR1 and CDR2 sequences are SGHDN and FVKESK. This CDR3 is 15 amino acids long. The trim removed 4 bases at V and 6 bases at J, leaving 11 bases unmatched. As DNA, the CDR3 is TGTGCCAGCAGCCCCCTGGGACAGATTTCCGCTGAAGCTTTCTTT. Translated: CASSPLGQISAEAFF.

The chain has TRBV11-2 and TRBJ2-7, with 11 bases aligning to TRBD2. V lost 8 bases and J lost 0; bases outside the gene matches: 6. Looked up from germline, CDR1 is SGHAT and CDR2 is FQNNGV. This CDR3 is built from 15 residues. The CDR3 sequence: CASGRLAGPSYEQYF. The CDR3, as DNA: TGTGCCAGCGGGAGACTAGCGGGGCCCTCCTACGAGCAGTACTTC. Full variable domain (missing parts from reference TRBV11-2 and TRBJ2-7): EAGVAQSPRYKIIEKRQSVAFWCNPISGHATLYWYQQILGQGPKLLIQFQNNGVVDDSQLPKDRFSAERLKGVDSTLKIQPAKLEDSAVYLCASGRLAGPSYEQYFGPGTRLTVT.

CDR3: CASSWGQGSTEAFF. The CDR3 DNA is TGTGCCAGCAGTTGGGGACAGGGGAGCACTGAAGCTTTCTTT. This chain connects TRBV6-5 to TRBJ1-1; TRBD1 agrees at 10 bases. The V gene end was trimmed by 4 bases and the J gene end by 4 bases; junction bases not matched to a gene: 3. The CDR3 is 14 amino acids. Germline values: CDR1 MNHEY, CDR2 SVGAGI.

This clonotype occurred a few times. The junction differs from germline at one of its ends, possibly a read error. The chain employs TRBV29-1 and TRBJ2-1, with 9 bases fitting TRBD2. CDR1 is SQVTM, CDR2 ANQGSEA, per germline. This CDR3 comprises 12 residues. In nucleotides, the CDR3 is TGCAGCGTTGAATGGTACGCGGGGGGGCTGGTCTTC. Residues: CSVEWYAGGLVF.

In this sample, this clonotype turned up a few times. The chain uses TRBV24-1 and TRBJ2-3, with D possibly TRBD1 on 5 matching bases. V lost 4 bases and J 2 bases, leaving 12 bases between the germline ends. Germline V gene lookup returns CDR1 KGHDR and CDR2 SFDVKD. CDR3 length: 15 amino acids. The CDR3 DNA follows: TGTGCCACCAGTGACCCCACAGGAAACACAGATACGCAGTATTTT. Protein product: CATSDPTGNTDTQYF.

This chain links TRBV6-2 or TRBV6-3 with TRBJ1-5, with 7 bases fitting TRBD1. V lost 9 bases and J lost 1; bases outside the gene matches: 12. The germline V gene has CDR1 MNHEY and CDR2 SVGEGT. The CDR3 totals 16 residues. The CDR3 here is CASVNKGQWSNQPQHF. CDR3 bases: TGTGCCAGTGTTAACAAGGGACAGTGGAGCAATCAGCCCCAGCATTTT.

The V gene is TRBV27, the J gene TRBJ1-1; D is possibly TRBD1 (6 bases). V gave up 5 bases and J gave up 1 base, with 11 bases separating them. Per the germline V gene, CDR1 is MNHEY and CDR2 is SMNVEV (reference sequence). The CDR3 extends over 14 amino acids. Here the CDR3 reads CASSIGQTNTEAFF. The CDR3 nucleotides are TGTGCCAGCAGTATCGGACAGACGAACACTGAAGCTTTCTTT.

Concerning this clonotype: A single base separates this from a much larger clone, so it may be a read error. The rearrangement uses TRBV3-1 and TRBJ1-2; D uncertain. Germline CDR1 reads LGHDT; CDR2 reads YNNKEL (reference sequence). This CDR3 region has 16 residues. The CDR3 sequence: CASSQNRKGNNYGYSF. As DNA, the CDR3 is TGTGCCAGCAGCCAAAATCGAAAGGGAAACAACTATGGCTACTCCTTC.

This clonotype came up a few times. V gene TRBV20-1 combines with J gene TRBJ2-3; no definite D call. The CDR3 extends over 15 amino acids. The germline gives CDR1 DFQATT, CDR2 SNEGSKA (reference sequence). The V end lost 7 bases, the J end lost 2 bases, and 19 bases lay between the germline ends. The CDR3 sequence: CSGLKVSSFTDTQYF. The CDR3 bases are TGCAGTGGTCTGAAGGTATCCTCCTTCACAGATACGCAGTATTTT.

The chain uses TRBV10-3 and TRBJ2-3; D not resolved. From germline, CDR1 is ENHRY and CDR2 SYGVKD. Trimming took 2 bases from V and 4 from J, leaving 4 bases between them. The CDR3 covers 12 residues. CDR3 in amino acids: CAISETADTQYF. CDR3 DNA sequence: TGTGCCATCAGTGAGACAGCAGATACGCAGTATTTT.

This clonotype was recorded a few times. The chain recombines TRBV24-1 with TRBJ2-3; D may be TRBD1 or TRBD2 (5 bases each). Trimming stripped 8 bases from V and 0 bases from J, with 8 bases between. The CDR3 covers 13 residues. Per the germline V gene, CDR1 is KGHDR and CDR2 is SFDVKD. The CDR3 region has the DNA TGTGCCACCAAATGGGACAGCACAGATACGCAGTATTTT. This translates into CATKWDSTDTQYF.

This chain joins TRBV19 and TRBJ2-1; 13 nucleotides agree with TRBD2. Looked up from germline, CDR1 is LNHDA and CDR2 is SQIVND (reference sequence). The CDR3 consists of 16 residues. V trimming: 4 bases; J trimming: 6 bases; junction bases outside the gene matches: 6. CDR3 sequence: CASSTRLAGGFNEQFF. Here the CDR3 DNA reads TGTGCCAGTAGTACCCGACTAGCGGGGGGTTTCAATGAGCAGTTCTTC. Using reference TRBV19 and TRBJ2-1 for the parts outside the CDR3, the full variable domain is DGGITQSPKYLFRKEGQNVTLSCEQNLNHDAMYWYRQDPGQGLRLIYYSQIVNDFQKGDIAEGYSVSREKKESFPLTVTSAQKNPTAFYLCASSTRLAGGFNEQFFGPGTRLTVL.

The CDR3: CASSPLKGNANNEQFF. The CDR3 coding sequence is TGTGCCAGCAGCCCCCTCAAAGGGAATGCAAACAATGAGCAGTTCTTC. The V and J genes are TRBV2 and TRBJ2-1; D is undetermined. This CDR3 spans 16 amino acids. V was pared by 6 bases and J by 5 bases, with 20 bases between. Germline CDR1 and CDR2: SNHLY and FYNNEI.